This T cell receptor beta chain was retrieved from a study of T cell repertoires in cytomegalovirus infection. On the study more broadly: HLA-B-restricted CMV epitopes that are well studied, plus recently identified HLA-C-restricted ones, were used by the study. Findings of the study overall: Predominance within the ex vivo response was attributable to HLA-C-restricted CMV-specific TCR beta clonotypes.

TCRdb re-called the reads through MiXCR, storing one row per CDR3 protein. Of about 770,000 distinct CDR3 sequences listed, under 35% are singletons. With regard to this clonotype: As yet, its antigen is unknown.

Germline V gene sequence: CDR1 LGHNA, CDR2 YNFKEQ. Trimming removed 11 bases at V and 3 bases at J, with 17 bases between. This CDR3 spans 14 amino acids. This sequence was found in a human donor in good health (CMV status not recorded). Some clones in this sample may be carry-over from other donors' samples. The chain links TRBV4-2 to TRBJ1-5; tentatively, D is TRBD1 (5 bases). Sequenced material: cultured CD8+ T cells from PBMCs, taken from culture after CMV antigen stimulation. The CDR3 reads CAFGGGSLNQPQHF. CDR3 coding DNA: TGTGCCTTTGGGGGGGGGTCCCTCAATCAGCCCCAGCATTTT.